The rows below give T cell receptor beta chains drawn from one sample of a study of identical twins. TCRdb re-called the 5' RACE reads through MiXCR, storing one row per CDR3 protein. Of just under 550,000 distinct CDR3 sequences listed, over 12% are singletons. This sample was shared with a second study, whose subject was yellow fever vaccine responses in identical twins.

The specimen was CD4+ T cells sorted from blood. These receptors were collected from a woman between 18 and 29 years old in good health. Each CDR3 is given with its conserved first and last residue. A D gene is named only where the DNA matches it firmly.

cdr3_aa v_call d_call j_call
CASSLEGVGASYNEQFF TRBV7-8 . TRBJ2-1
CASSQDPSGYNEQFF TRBV4-1 TRBD2 TRBJ2-1
CASNPGLGMDTQYF TRBV12-3/TRBV12-4 . TRBJ2-3
CSITSGSNTGELFF TRBV29-1 TRBD2 TRBJ2-2
CSARAPTALYEQYF TRBV20-1 . TRBJ2-7
CATRDPGQENTEAFF TRBV6-1 TRBD1 TRBJ1-1
CASSLRGAYNEQFF TRBV27 TRBD2 TRBJ2-1
CASSGSDTQYF TRBV25-1 . TRBJ2-3
CSAPHRGRDGNTEAFF TRBV20-1 TRBD1 TRBJ1-1
CASSSGLDLYNEQFF TRBV5-4 . TRBJ2-1
CASSPRHVGANVLTF TRBV4-1 . TRBJ2-6